The 9 T cell receptor beta chains given below trace back to one sample, sequenced in a study of naive CD8 T cells in extremely preterm neonates. Assay: immunoSEQ multiplex PCR; the TCRdb copy retains only in-frame clones and omits some. Here the sample spans several thousand clones, more than 95% being singletons. The sequencing input was naive CD8+ T cells from blood. Receptors originate from a human donor in good health.

The chain joins TRBV4-1 to TRBJ2-2, with a weak D call TRBD1 (5 bases). Germline V gene data show CDR1 as MGHRA and CDR2 as YSYEKL. The CDR3 runs 17 residues. The V and J ends lost 1 base and 1 base respectively, with 13 bases between them. CDR3 region: CASSQGAGIGNTGELFF. In nucleotides, the CDR3 is TGCGCCAGCAGCCAAGGGGCAGGGATTGGGAACACCGGGGAGCTGTTTTTT.

The chain employs TRBV7-9 and TRBJ2-7; TRBD1 aligns across 9 bases. CDR3 length: 17 amino acids. Germline lookup yields CDR1 SEHNR and CDR2 FQNEAQ (reference sequence). V trimming: 4 bases; J trimming: 4 bases; junction bases outside the gene matches: 14. The CDR3 loop is CASSSSAGTGSRYEQYF. Here the CDR3 DNA reads TGTGCCAGCAGCTCCTCGGCCGGGACAGGGTCTCGGTACGAGCAGTACTTC.

This chain links TRBV9 with TRBJ1-4, with D possibly TRBD1 on 6 matching bases. V lost 3 bases to trimming and J lost 9 bases, with 15 bases between them. The germline CDR1 and CDR2 sequences are SGDLS and YYNGEE. This CDR3 region has 14 residues. Here the CDR3 DNA reads TGTGCCAGCAGCGAGCGTAGGCAGGGGCAAAAACTGTTTTTT. It translates to CASSERRQGQKLFF. Full variable domain (missing parts from reference TRBV9 and TRBJ1-4): DSGVTQTPKHLITATGQRVTLRCSPRSGDLSVYWYQQSLDQGLQFLIQYYNGEERAKGNILERFSAQQFPDLHSELNLSSLELGDSALYFCASSERRQGQKLFFGSGTQLSVL.

V usage is TRBV5-6 and J usage is TRBJ1-5, with TRBD1 identical over 8 bases. Unmatched junction bases numbered 6, after V lost 3 bases and J lost 1 base. Germline-derived CDR1 and CDR2 are SGHDT and YYEEEE. The CDR3 covers 16 residues. The CDR3 spells CASSSGQGRSNQPQHF. CDR3 sequence (DNA): TGTGCCAGCAGCTCTGGACAGGGTAGGAGCAATCAGCCCCAGCATTTT.

The V call is TRBV19, the J call TRBJ1-2; D is ambiguous. CDR3 length equals 12 residues. V shed 9 bases and J shed 8 bases, with 16 bases lying between them. In germline, CDR1 is LNHDA, CDR2 SQIVND (reference sequence). The CDR3 reads CASAGEGDGYTF. CDR3 coding DNA: TGTGCCAGCGCTGGGGAGGGCGACGGCTACACCTTC.

The V gene is TRBV29-1, the J gene TRBJ2-5; D call uncertain. Trimming removed 1 base at V and 2 bases at J, with 5 bases between. The germline CDR1 and CDR2 sequences are SQVTM and ANQGSEA. The CDR3 is 12 residues long. As DNA, the CDR3 is TGCAGCGTTGAAGGGCGGCAAGAGACCCAGTACTTC. Translation gives CSVEGRQETQYF.

V gene TRBV19 combines with J gene TRBJ2-5; a weak D match, TRBD1 (5 bases). Germline V CDR1 and CDR2: LNHDA, SQIVND (reference sequence). This CDR3 has 19 amino acids. Trimming cost V 3 bases and J 5 bases, with 28 bases left between them. The CDR3 DNA reads TGTGCCAGTAGTATGAAAGGGAATCTTGTGGACACAACGAGGGAGACCCAGTACTTC. This translates into CASSMKGNLVDTTRETQYF. Supplemented by reference TRBV19 and TRBJ2-5, the full variable domain reads DGGITQSPKYLFRKEGQNVTLSCEQNLNHDAMYWYRQDPGQGLRLIYYSQIVNDFQKGDIAEGYSVSREKKESFPLTVTSAQKNPTAFYLCASSMKGNLVDTTRETQYFGPGTRLLVL.

V and J are TRBV27 and TRBJ1-2; TRBD1 is a possible D gene (6 bases). CDR3 length: 16 amino acids. Trimming removed 3 bases at V and 8 bases at J, with 22 bases between. In germline, CDR1 is MNHEY, CDR2 SMNVEV (reference sequence). CDR3 loop: CASSLGGALTGNGYTF. The CDR3 DNA reads TGTGCCAGCAGTTTGGGAGGGGCCTTAACAGGGAACGGCTACACCTTC.

The V gene is TRBV7-8, the J gene TRBJ1-2, with 7 bases aligning to TRBD1. The germline CDR1 and CDR2 sequences are SGHVS and FQNEAQ. V was clipped by 5 bases and J by 2 bases; unmatched bases: 2. This CDR3 region has 13 residues. CDR3 region: CASSPGQNYGYTF. In DNA form, the CDR3 reads TGTGCCAGCAGCCCGGGACAGAACTATGGCTACACCTTC. The full variable domain, completed using reference TRBV7-8 and TRBJ1-2, is GAGVSQSPRYKVAKRGQDVALRCDPISGHVSLFWYQQALGQGPEFLTYFQNEAQLDKSGLPSDRFFAERPEGSVSTLKIQRTQQEDSAVYLCASSPGQNYGYTFGSGTRLTVV.